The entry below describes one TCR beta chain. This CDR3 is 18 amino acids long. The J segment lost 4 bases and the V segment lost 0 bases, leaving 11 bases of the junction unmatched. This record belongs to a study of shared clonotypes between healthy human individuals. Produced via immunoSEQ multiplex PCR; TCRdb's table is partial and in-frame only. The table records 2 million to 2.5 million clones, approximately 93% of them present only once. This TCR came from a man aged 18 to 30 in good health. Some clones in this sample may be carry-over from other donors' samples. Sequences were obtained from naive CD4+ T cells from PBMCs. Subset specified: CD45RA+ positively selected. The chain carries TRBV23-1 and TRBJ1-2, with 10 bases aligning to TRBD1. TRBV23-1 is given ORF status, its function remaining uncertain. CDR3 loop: CASSQSWDRGLGSYGYTF. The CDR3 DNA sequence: TGCGCCAGCAGTCAATCTTGGGACAGGGGACTCGGGTCCTATGGCTACACCTTC.